The 2 T cell receptor beta chains reported below all come from one sample, sequenced in a study of blood T cell repertoires in COVID-19 (TCRdb year 2020). The method behind the library was the immunoSEQ multiplex PCR assay. The source is immuneACCESS, and TCRdb retained only in-frame sequences with V and J called. Part of the clones is not carried over; for the studies checked, unresolved V genes explain less than half of this, and the remainder is unexplained. Within this sample are about 60,000 clones, with 65% to 90% of them counted one time only. 10% of the sample is in the top ten clones. Sequencing was carried out using peripheral blood. Receptors were obtained from a man in his forties or fifties with COVID-19, enrolled during active disease.

Only a few counts were recorded for this clone. CDR3 in amino acids: CASSFRQGARYEQYF. CDR3 DNA sequence: TGTGCCAGCAGTTTCAGACAGGGGGCCCGCTACGAGCAGTACTTC. The rearrangement links TRBV28 to TRBJ2-7; 10 bases line up with TRBD1. This CDR3 is 15 amino acids long. Trimming took 3 bases from V and 3 from J; bases not matched to a gene: 5. From germline, CDR1 is MDHEN and CDR2 SYDVKM. The full variable domain, with the rest looked up from reference TRBV28 and TRBJ2-7, is DVKVTQSSRYLVKRTGEKVFLECVQDMDHENMFWYRQDPGLGLRLIYFSYDVKMKEKGDIPEGYSVSREKKERFSLILESASTNQTSMYLCASSFRQGARYEQYFGPGTRLTVT.

The gene calls are TRBV6-5 and TRBJ1-1; a weak D match, TRBD1 (5 bases). Germline values: CDR1 MNHEY, CDR2 SVGAGI. Trimming removed 6 bases at V and 4 bases at J, with 15 bases between. The CDR3 length is 14 residues. In DNA form, the CDR3 reads TGTGCCAGCAGGCTCCCTGGGGGGGTCACTGAAGCTTTCTTT. This sequence encodes CASRLPGGVTEAFF.